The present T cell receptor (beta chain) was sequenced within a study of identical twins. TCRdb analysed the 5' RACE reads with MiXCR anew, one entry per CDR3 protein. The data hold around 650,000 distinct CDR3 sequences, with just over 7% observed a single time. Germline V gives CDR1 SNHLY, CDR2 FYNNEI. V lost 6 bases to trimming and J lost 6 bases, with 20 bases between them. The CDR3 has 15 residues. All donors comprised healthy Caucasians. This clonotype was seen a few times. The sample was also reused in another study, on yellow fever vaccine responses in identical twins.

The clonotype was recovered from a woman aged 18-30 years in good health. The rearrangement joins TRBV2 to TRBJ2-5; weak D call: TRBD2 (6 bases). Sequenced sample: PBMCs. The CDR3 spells CASSPQGGVRKTQYF. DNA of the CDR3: TGTGCCAGCAGCCCACAAGGCGGGGTCAGGAAGACCCAGTACTTC.